The 6 T cell receptor beta chains reported below all come from one sample, sequenced in a study of radiation and T cells in renal cell carcinoma. Specified treatment: treatment-naive control, cytoreductive nephrectomy. Sequencing used immunoSEQ multiplex PCR; TCRdb keeps in-frame clones, though not all of them. Of about 24,000 clones detected, around half appear once; the ten largest clones hold less than 25%. This material consisted of tumor tissue, taken from a patient whose treatment was nephrectomy without radiotherapy. All receptors derive from a human donor with renal cell carcinoma.

The rearrangement links TRBV4-2 to TRBJ2-3; D might be TRBD2 (6 bases). Germline V gene sequence: CDR1 LGHNA, CDR2 YNFKEQ. V was trimmed by 1 base and J by 9 bases, leaving 14 bases between them. The CDR3 runs to 14 residues. CDR3 protein: CASSQGGVTGTQYF. CDR3 bases: TGTGCCAGCAGCCAAGGGGGGGTAACGGGCACGCAGTATTTT.

V gene TRBV27 combines with J gene TRBJ2-3, with 14 nucleotides matching TRBD2. In germline, CDR1 is MNHEY, CDR2 SMNVEV (reference sequence). This CDR3 is built from 17 residues. The V and J ends lost 4 bases and 7 bases, in that order; junction bases with no gene match: 10. The CDR3 DNA reads TGTGCCAGCAGTTCCGGGACTAGCGGGGGTGGCTTTCATACGCAGTATTTT. It codes for CASSSGTSGGGFHTQYF.

This clone was recorded a few times. The rearrangement joins TRBV19 to TRBJ2-2; D possibly uses TRBD1 or TRBD2 (6 bases each). The CDR3 contains 15 residues. Per the germline V gene, CDR1 is LNHDA and CDR2 is SQIVND (reference sequence). Trimming removed 5 bases at V and 6 bases at J, with 16 bases between. The CDR3 nucleotides are TGTGCCAGTAGTCCTAGATCGGGGGCCGCCGGGGAGCTGTTTTTT. Protein: CASSPRSGAAGELFF.

The chain couples TRBV27 to TRBJ2-7; perhaps TRBD2 as D (5 bases). Germline CDR1 reads MNHEY; CDR2 reads SMNVEV (reference sequence). The CDR3 consists of 13 residues. The germline V and J ends were trimmed by 5 bases and 2 bases, with 10 bases remaining between them. CDR3 sequence: CASSGGGPYEQYF. The CDR3 DNA reads as TGTGCCAGCAGTGGCGGAGGACCCTACGAGCAGTACTTC.

This clone showed up just a few times. The rearrangement joins TRBV11-2 to TRBJ1-2, with TRBD1 identical over 9 bases. CDR3 length equals 18 residues. Germline assignment: CDR1 SGHAT and CDR2 FQNNGV. The V segment lost 1 base and the J segment 4 bases; nucleotides outside the gene matches: 13. The CDR3 sequence: CASSLVGLGQGFTYGYTF. CDR3 sequence (DNA): TGTGCCAGCAGCTTAGTAGGATTGGGACAGGGTTTCACCTATGGCTACACCTTC. Together with reference TRBV11-2 and TRBJ1-2, the CDR3 gives the full variable domain: EAGVAQSPRYKIIEKRQSVAFWCNPISGHATLYWYQQILGQGPKLLIQFQNNGVVDDSQLPKDRFSAERLKGVDSTLKIQPAKLEDSAVYLCASSLVGLGQGFTYGYTFGSGTRLTVV.

This clone was observed a few times. The V call is TRBV11-1, the J call TRBJ2-7; 8 nucleotides agree with TRBD2. After removal of 2 bases from V and 2 bases from J, the junction contained 5 bases not matched to a gene. The length of the CDR3 is 15 residues. CDR1 is SGHAT and CDR2 is FQDESV in the germline V gene (reference sequence). Written as DNA, the CDR3 is TGTGCCAGCAGCTTAAACGCCGGGGGGGCCTACGAGCAGTACTTC. Protein product: CASSLNAGGAYEQYF. Combining the CDR3 with reference TRBV11-1 and TRBJ2-7 gives the whole variable domain EAEVAQSPRYKITEKSQAVAFWCDPISGHATLYWYRQILGQGPELLVQFQDESVVDDSQLPKDRFSAERLKGVDSTLKIQPAELGDSAMYLCASSLNAGGAYEQYFGPGTRLTVT.